This T cell receptor beta chain is drawn from a study of cytomegalovirus exposure and HLA in healthy donors. Overall study results and limits: Sequencing likely caused a cluster of highly shared sequence variants. The study assumed roughly uniform donor sequencing depth for presence/absence analyses.

Amplification used 60 Vbeta primers and 13 Jbeta primers. The assay was immunoSEQ multiplex PCR, and TCRdb's table has in-frame clones only and misses some. The sample has around 150,000 clones, 60% to 80% seen once. Germline V lookup: CDR1 SEHNR, CDR2 FQNEAQ (reference sequence). There are 16 residues in the CDR3. The V gene lost 2 bases and the J gene lost 0 bases, with 12 bases spanning the gap. Turning to this clone: Its antigen is not known.

The genes are TRBV7-9 and TRBJ2-3, with D uncertain. Sequencing used PBMCs. This TCR was recovered from a man aged 50 or older in good health and CMV-seropositive. The CDR3 is CASSLRGSSSTDTQYF. CDR3 nucleotides: TGTGCCAGCAGCTTAAGAGGATCCAGTAGCACAGATACGCAGTATTTT.